These 17 T cell receptor beta chains were all obtained from the same sample, sequenced in a study of T cell responses to AZD1222 COVID-19 vaccine. Profiling relied on immunoSEQ multiplex PCR, and the TCRdb table lists in-frame clones only, not all of them. The top ten hold about 14% of the sample, which has approximately 60,000 clones, over 70% seen once. Source: peripheral blood, taken on day 0 of AZD1222 vaccination. Receptors were obtained from an adult in good health.

The V gene is TRBV5-1, the J gene TRBJ1-2; D remains unclear. Germline V gene sequence: CDR1 SGHRS, CDR2 YFSETQ. Trimming shortened V by 0 bases and J by 8 bases, and 14 bases separated the two germline ends. The CDR3 contains 14 residues. CDR3 bases: TGCGCCAGCAGCTTGGTTAGCGGGTCGGGAGGCTACACCTTC. This gives the protein CASSLVSGSGGYTF. The variable domain in full, completed from reference TRBV5-1 and TRBJ1-2, reads KAGVTQTPRYLIKTRGQQVTLSCSPISGHRSVSWYQQTPGQGLQFLFEYFSETQRNKGNFPGRFSGRQFSNSRSEMNVSTLELGDSALYLCASSLVSGSGGYTFGSGTRLTVV.

CDR3 bases: TGTGCCAGCAGTTTTCAGGGAGGCTCTGGAAACACCATATATTTT. It specifies CASSFQGGSGNTIYF. This chain uses TRBV28 with TRBJ1-3; D possibly corresponds to TRBD1 (5 bases). Germline lookup yields CDR1 MDHEN and CDR2 SYDVKM. The CDR3 totals 15 residues. The V and J ends lost 3 bases and 0 bases respectively, with 9 bases between them.

Only one count was recorded for this clone. One end of the junction does not line up with germline, which may come from a read error. V usage is TRBV7-7 and J usage is TRBJ2-2, with D tentatively TRBD1 or TRBD2 (5 bases each). From germline, CDR1 is SSHAT and CDR2 FNYEAQ (reference sequence). The CDR3 loop spans 15 amino acids. The CDR3 bases are TGTGCTAGCAGCTTAAGGGACGGATGGACCGGGGAGCTGTTTTTT. As protein: CASSLRDGWTGELFF.

The V call is TRBV12-3 or TRBV12-4, the J call TRBJ1-2, with D uncertain. This CDR3 region has 13 residues. Deletions cut 5 bases from V and 2 bases from J, with 9 bases between. CDR3 bases: TGTGCCAGCAGTCTCCCCCCCAACTATGGCTACACCTTC. Translation gives CASSLPPNYGYTF.

The chain employs TRBV7-2 and TRBJ2-1; D may be TRBD1 (6 bases). The CDR3 is made up of 13 amino acids. The V end was cut by 2 bases, the J end by 9 bases, with 11 bases between. The V gene's germline CDR1 is SGHTA and CDR2 FQGNSA. The CDR3 DNA follows: TGTGCCAGCAGCTTAAAACAGGGTGTTGAGCAGTTCTTC. Its translation: CASSLKQGVEQFF.

The chain employs TRBV7-3 and TRBJ2-3, with 9 bases identical to TRBD1. This CDR3 has 15 amino acids. Losses at the gene ends were 5 bases for V and 5 bases for J; bases not matched to a gene: 8. The V gene's germline CDR1 is SGHTA and CDR2 FQGTGA. The CDR3 sequence: CASSLSPGQGDTQYF. DNA for the CDR3: TGTGCCAGCAGCCTCTCCCCGGGACAGGGAGATACGCAGTATTTT. The variable domain in full, with the rest retrieved from reference TRBV7-3 and TRBJ2-3, is GAGVSQTPSNKVTEKGKYVELRCDPISGHTALYWYRQSLGQGPEFLIYFQGTGAADDSGLPNDRFFAVRPEGSVSTLKIQRTERGDSAVYLCASSLSPGQGDTQYFGPGTRLTVL.

This clone was found a few times. The chain links TRBV7-8 to TRBJ1-1; TRBD1 matches 8 bases. The V gene end was trimmed by 1 base and the J gene end by 1 base; junction bases not matched to a gene: 17. Germline CDR1 is SGHVS and CDR2 is FQNEAQ. This CDR3 has 20 amino acids. The DNA for the CDR3 is TGTGCCAGCAGCTTAGGTCTTCGGACAGGGTCTTTTTTGGCGAACACTGAAGCTTTCTTT. It is translated as CASSLGLRTGSFLANTEAFF.

The chain has TRBV19 and TRBJ1-1; the D is unclear. Trimming removed 1 base at V and 5 bases at J, with 5 bases between. The length of the CDR3 is 12 residues. Per the germline V gene, CDR1 is LNHDA and CDR2 is SQIVND (reference sequence). CDR3 sequence (DNA): TGTGCCAGTAGTATAGCTTCGACTGAAGCTTTCTTT. Translated: CASSIASTEAFF. The entire variable domain, with the rest obtained from reference TRBV19 and TRBJ1-1, is as follows: DGGITQSPKYLFRKEGQNVTLSCEQNLNHDAMYWYRQDPGQGLRLIYYSQIVNDFQKGDIAEGYSVSREKKESFPLTVTSAQKNPTAFYLCASSIASTEAFFGQGTRLTVV.

The V gene is TRBV9, the J gene TRBJ2-1; possible D gene TRBD2, 5 bases. The CDR3 runs 15 residues. V lost 3 bases and J lost 0, with 10 bases in between. Germline V gene data show CDR1 as SGDLS and CDR2 as YYNGEE. CDR3 DNA: TGTGCCAGCAGCGAGGGAGTCGGCTCCTACAATGAGCAGTTCTTC. As protein: CASSEGVGSYNEQFF.

The chain combines TRBV5-4 with TRBJ1-1, with a tentative D call TRBD1 (6 bases). V was trimmed by 0 bases and J by 5 bases, leaving 17 bases between them. This CDR3 comprises 16 residues. The germline CDR1 and CDR2 sequences are SGHNT and YYREEE (reference sequence). Here the CDR3 reads CASSLGSGEFRTEAFF. CDR3 coding DNA: TGTGCCAGCAGCTTGGGGTCAGGGGAGTTTAGGACTGAAGCTTTCTTT.

This clone came up a few times. The genes are TRBV29-1 and TRBJ2-2; 8 positions agree with TRBD1. Germline V gene data show CDR1 as SQVTM and CDR2 as ANQGSEA. CDR3 size: 13 residues. V trimming: 6 bases; J trimming: 1 base; junction bases outside the gene matches: 1. The DNA of the CDR3 is TGCAGCGTCGGACAGGGGAACACCGGGGAGCTGTTTTTT. This encodes CSVGQGNTGELFF.

The rearrangement links TRBV2 to TRBJ2-7; no definite D call. The CDR3 runs to 13 residues. V lost 2 bases, J lost 2 bases, and 7 bases lay in between. Germline V gene data show CDR1 as SNHLY and CDR2 as FYNNEI. CDR3 sequence reads: CASSEFGPYEQYF. The CDR3 DNA reads TGTGCCAGCAGTGAATTCGGGCCCTACGAGCAGTACTTC.

This sequence joins TRBV7-6 and TRBJ2-2; TRBD1 matches at 8 bases. Germline V gene data show CDR1 as SGHVS and CDR2 as FNYEAQ. Trimming at V came to 5 bases and at J to 6 bases, leaving 17 bases not matched to a gene. The CDR3 is 18 residues long. The CDR3 bases are TGTGCCAGCAGCCCCTCCCCTACGACAGGGGCGAGGGCCGGGGAGCTGTTTTTT. As protein: CASSPSPTTGARAGELFF.

This clone has just one count. The genes are TRBV6-5 and TRBJ1-1; no firm D call. V was cut by 9 bases and J by 6 bases, with 14 bases left in between. The CDR3 sequence is 12 residues long. From germline, CDR1 is MNHEY and CDR2 SVGAGI. The chain's CDR3 is CASLILGAEAFF. CDR3 in DNA: TGTGCCAGTTTGATTTTGGGCGCTGAAGCTTTCTTT.

This rearrangement joins TRBV9 to TRBJ1-1, with D possibly matching TRBD1 (6 bases). The germline CDR1 and CDR2 sequences are SGDLS and YYNGEE. This CDR3 region has 15 residues. Between the trimmed V and J ends, which lost 0 bases and 5 bases, there was a span of 14 bases. The CDR3 reads CASSVDLRGGTEAFF. Written as DNA, the CDR3 is TGTGCCAGCAGCGTAGATCTCAGGGGTGGAACTGAAGCTTTCTTT.

This chain connects TRBV5-1 to TRBJ1-2; D may be TRBD1 (6 bases). Germline lookup yields CDR1 SGHRS and CDR2 YFSETQ. The length of the CDR3 is 14 residues. V lost 4 bases, J lost 4 bases, and 14 bases lay in between. As DNA, the CDR3 is TGCGCCAGCAGCCCTGGGGGGGGCCCCTATGGCTACACCTTC. Protein: CASSPGGGPYGYTF.

A note on this clone: At one of its ends the junction is not consistent with the germline gene, which may arise from a read error. The chain joins TRBV13 to TRBJ1-5; TRBD1 might be the D (5 bases). Germline CDR1 reads PRHDT; CDR2 reads FYEKMQ (reference sequence). The CDR3 extends over 14 amino acids. The CDR3, as DNA: TGTGCCAGCAGCCTAGGGGTTAGCAATCAGCCCCAGCATTTT. Translated: CASSLGVSNQPQHF.